Below, 15 T cell receptor beta chains from the same sample are listed, as sequenced in a study of immune cell composition in non-small cell lung cancer. TCRdb's copy holds only in-frame clones and misses some; the assay was immunoSEQ multiplex PCR. The sample has around 13,000 clones, 65% to 85% seen once. Sequenced sample: lung tumor tissue. Source of these receptors: a human donor with non-small cell lung cancer.

V usage is TRBV15 and J usage is TRBJ2-4; TRBD2 agrees at 7 bases. This CDR3 is built from 14 residues. Germline V gene lookup returns CDR1 LNHNV and CDR2 YYDKDF (reference sequence). The V gene end was trimmed by 5 bases and the J gene end by 2 bases; junction bases not matched to a gene: 3. The CDR3 sequence is CATSAGVTKNIQYF. Here the CDR3 DNA reads TGTGCCACCAGCGCGGGAGTGACCAAAAACATTCAGTACTTC.

The chain couples TRBV5-1 to TRBJ2-3; D possibly corresponds to TRBD1 (6 bases). In germline, CDR1 is SGHRS, CDR2 YFSETQ. There are 14 residues in the CDR3. The V end lost 7 bases, the J end lost 2 bases, and 14 bases lay between the germline ends. For the CDR3, the DNA is TGCGCCAGCGAGAGGGGACACAACACAGATACGCAGTATTTT. Translated, it gives CASERGHNTDTQYF. The full variable domain, in which reference TRBV5-1 and TRBJ2-3 provide the parts outside the CDR3, is KAGVTQTPRYLIKTRGQQVTLSCSPISGHRSVSWYQQTPGQGLQFLFEYFSETQRNKGNFPGRFSGRQFSNSRSEMNVSTLELGDSALYLCASERGHNTDTQYFGPGTRLTVL.

As to this clone: The junction departs from germline at one end; a sequencing error may be responsible. The chain links TRBV4-2 to TRBJ1-4; TRBD1 matches 11 bases. Germline V gene data show CDR1 as LGHNA and CDR2 as YNFKEQ. This CDR3 has 16 residues. This chain's CDR3 is CASSPGQGVANEKRFF. Here the CDR3 DNA reads TGTGCCAGCAGCCCGGGACAGGGGGTGGCTAATGAAAAACGGTTTTTT.

The V and J genes are TRBV7-6 and TRBJ1-2; D call uncertain. Germline V lookup: CDR1 SGHVS, CDR2 FNYEAQ. The CDR3 extends over 16 amino acids. V dropped 5 bases and J dropped 2 bases, with 18 bases sitting between them. The CDR3 nucleotides are TGTGCCAGCAGCCCCGGTAGAGGGTCGTCAAACTATGGCTACACCTTC. Protein sequence: CASSPGRGSSNYGYTF.

The V and J genes are TRBV28 and TRBJ2-1; no reliable D call. The CDR3 has 14 residues. The germline V gene has CDR1 MDHEN and CDR2 SYDVKM. The ends were cut back, 11 bases at V and 3 bases at J, with 17 bases in the middle. The CDR3 region is CAVRPPDNYNEQFF. The CDR3 nucleotides read TGTGCCGTTAGACCACCAGACAACTACAATGAGCAGTTCTTC. The full variable domain, completed using reference TRBV28 and TRBJ2-1, is DVKVTQSSRYLVKRTGEKVFLECVQDMDHENMFWYRQDPGLGLRLIYFSYDVKMKEKGDIPEGYSVSREKKERFSLILESASTNQTSMYLCAVRPPDNYNEQFFGPGTRLTVL.

A remark on this clone: The junction departs from germline at one end; a sequencing error may be responsible. The chain links TRBV10-3 to TRBJ2-1; 9 nucleotides line up with TRBD2. The CDR3 loop spans 16 amino acids. Per germline, CDR1 ENHRY and CDR2 SYGVKD. CDR3 residues: CASSYRLADFYNEQFF. DNA for the CDR3: TGTGCCAGCAGTTACCGACTAGCGGATTTCTACAATGAGCAGTTCTTC.

V is TRBV7-2 and J is TRBJ2-1; tentatively, D is TRBD2 (6 bases). Germline V gene lookup returns CDR1 SGHTA and CDR2 FQGNSA. Deletions cut 0 bases from V and 9 bases from J, with 24 bases between. This CDR3 is built from 18 residues. The CDR3 region is CASSLARERARTTGEQFF. CDR3 coding DNA: TGTGCCAGCAGCTTAGCGAGGGAGAGGGCTAGGACTACTGGTGAGCAGTTCTTC.

This chain uses TRBV4-2 with TRBJ2-3, with D maybe TRBD2 (6 bases). V was clipped by 1 base and J by 0 bases, with 11 bases between them. Per the germline V gene, CDR1 is LGHNA and CDR2 is YNFKEQ. This CDR3 contains 16 residues. The CDR3 bases are TGTGCCAGCAGCCAAGCTCCGGGACTTAGCACAGATACGCAGTATTTT. Translating it yields CASSQAPGLSTDTQYF.

The chain employs TRBV11-1 and TRBJ2-7; 7 nucleotides align to TRBD1. V lost 3 bases, J lost 10 bases, and 6 bases stayed unmatched. Germline V gives CDR1 SGHAT, CDR2 FQDESV (reference sequence). The length of the CDR3 is 12 residues. In nucleotides, the CDR3 is TGTGCCAGCAGCTTTTTAGGGGGCGCTCAGTACTTC. Translated: CASSFLGGAQYF.

The chain combines TRBV28 with TRBJ1-2, with 8 bases matching TRBD1. Germline CDR1 MDHEN, CDR2 SYDVKM. The CDR3 consists of 15 residues. J gave up 4 bases and V 3 bases, and 7 bases lay outside the gene matches. CDR3 sequence reads: CASSLEGQALYGYTF. CDR3 in DNA: TGTGCCAGCAGTTTGGAGGGACAGGCGCTCTATGGCTACACCTTC.

J is TRBJ2-5 and V is TRBV19, with 12 bases fitting TRBD2. CDR1 is LNHDA and CDR2 is SQIVND in the germline V gene (reference sequence). The CDR3 extends over 17 amino acids. The ends lost 5 bases at V and 9 bases at J; junction bases unmatched: 16. The CDR3 nucleotides read TGTGCCAGTAGTGGAGCCGGGACTAGCGGGCCAAAAGGGGCCCAGTACTTC. Its protein is CASSGAGTSGPKGAQYF.

This clone has just one count. The chain combines TRBV7-9 with TRBJ2-2; D is unclear. Looked up from germline, CDR1 is SEHNR and CDR2 is FQNEAQ (reference sequence). The V gene lost 1 base and the J gene lost 8 bases, with 14 bases spanning the gap. This CDR3 region has 15 residues. The DNA for the CDR3 is TGTGCCAGCAGCTTAGGCTCTAGGAGCCGAGGGGAGCTGTTTTTT. Translated: CASSLGSRSRGELFF.

The rearrangement joins TRBV6-1 to TRBJ2-3; 8 bases agree with TRBD2. This CDR3 comprises 18 residues. Germline lookup yields CDR1 MNHNS and CDR2 SASEGT. Unmatched junction bases numbered 12, after V lost 2 bases and J lost 2 bases. The CDR3 DNA follows: TGTGCCAGCAGTGAAACCTGGCGTACTAGCGGAAACACAGATACGCAGTATTTT. Translation: CASSETWRTSGNTDTQYF.

On this clone: The junction shows a germline mismatch at one end, possibly a read error. The rearrangement links TRBV27 to TRBJ2-1; TRBD2 matches at 7 bases. The CDR3 covers 13 residues. Germline loops: CDR1 MNHEY, CDR2 SMNVEV (reference sequence). CDR3 residues: CASSAGLGGPPIF. The CDR3 DNA follows: TGTGCCAGCAGTGCAGGACTGGGAGGGCCTCCGATCTTC.

This clone was counted a single time. The rearrangement joins TRBV27 to TRBJ2-7; TRBD2 matches 12 bases. V gave up 5 bases and J gave up 4 bases; unmatched junction bases: 6. This CDR3 is built from 15 residues. Germline CDR1 reads MNHEY; CDR2 reads SMNVEV (reference sequence). This CDR3 reads CASSKGLAGSYEQYF. CDR3 DNA sequence: TGTGCCAGCAGTAAAGGACTAGCGGGGTCATACGAGCAGTACTTC.